What follows are 4 T cell receptor beta chains derived from one specimen sequenced in a study of blood T cell repertoires in COVID-19. Here immunoSEQ multiplex PCR was the method, and the copy in TCRdb shows in-frame clones only, minus some. The sample has 170,000 or so clones; about 83% are singletons. The sample taken for sequencing was peripheral blood. These receptors were collected from a woman between 18 and 29 years old who had recovered from COVID-19.

The rearrangement links TRBV9 to TRBJ1-6; 7 positions match TRBD1. The CDR3 loop spans 16 amino acids. Germline CDR1 and CDR2: SGDLS and YYNGEE. V gave up 0 bases and J gave up 5 bases; unmatched junction bases: 5. CDR3 region: CASSVAGTVNNSPLHF. The CDR3 coding sequence is TGTGCCAGCAGCGTAGCCGGGACAGTTAATAATTCACCCCTCCACTTT. Full variable domain (remainder filled in from reference TRBV9 and TRBJ1-6): DSGVTQTPKHLITATGQRVTLRCSPRSGDLSVYWYQQSLDQGLQFLIQYYNGEERAKGNILERFSAQQFPDLHSELNLSSLELGDSALYFCASSVAGTVNNSPLHFGNGTRLTVT.

This chain uses TRBV7-9 with TRBJ2-7; TRBD1 matches at 7 bases. Germline trimming cut 5 bases from V and 5 bases from J; bases unmatched to any gene: 12. CDR1 is SEHNR, CDR2 FQNEAQ, per germline (reference sequence). This CDR3 has 15 amino acids. In DNA, the CDR3 is TGTGCCAGCAGCGCTACGGGACAGAAGGGCCACGAGCAGTACTTC. Its protein product is CASSATGQKGHEQYF.

This chain links TRBV5-1 with TRBJ1-6, with 9 bases lining up with TRBD1. CDR1 and CDR2 (germline): SGHRS, YFSETQ. With 4 bases clipped from V and 7 bases from J, the junction kept 12 bases outside the gene matches. The CDR3 spans 17 residues. DNA for the CDR3: TGCGCCAGCAGCCGGGAGGGACAGGGTATTTTGAATTCACCCCTCCACTTT. It specifies CASSREGQGILNSPLHF.

The gene calls are TRBV10-1 and TRBJ2-7, with D possibly being TRBD1 (5 bases). The CDR3 length is 14 residues. V was cut by 0 bases and J by 7 bases, with 13 bases left in between. The germline CDR1 and CDR2 sequences are WNHNN and SYGVQD (reference sequence). CDR3 DNA: TGCGCCAGCAGTGAGTCGGGGCCCTCTAGGGAGCAGTACTTC. Encoded protein: CASSESGPSREQYF.